The 27 T cell receptor beta chains below were found in one sample sequenced in a study of CD8+ T cells in alopecia areata (dated by TCRdb to between 2017 and 2018). Library preparation employed the immunoSEQ multiplex PCR assay. RNA was extracted from all samples and reverse transcribed into cDNA, which served as template for TCR sequencing. TCRdb limited this immuneACCESS table to in-frame rearrangements with V and J called. A share of clones is missing; checked studies link under half to unresolved V genes, and the rest is unexplained. The sample profile shows 70,000 or so clones; approximately 29% of them were found once. The ten largest clones take up 14% to 15% of the sample. The meaning of the sample's time point label: around 29 days on oral tofacitinib. The sample's treatment or condition, from its label and the paper: oral pan-JAK inhibitor, 5-10 mg twice daily. This sample comprised CD8+ T cells sorted from blood, obtained at week 4, from a patient treated with tofacitinib. The receptors shown here come from a human donor with alopecia areata.

In its sample, this clone was seen a few times. The chain combines TRBV28 with TRBJ1-2, with a tentative D call TRBD1 (5 bases). Germline V gene lookup returns CDR1 MDHEN and CDR2 SYDVKM. Trimming took 6 bases from V and 8 from J, leaving 19 bases between them. This CDR3 spans 14 amino acids. The CDR3, as DNA: TGTGCCAGCAGCCCTTCTGGGCAGGGTCGCGGCTACACCTTC. Translated: CASSPSGQGRGYTF.

The chain joins TRBV10-3 to TRBJ1-1; TRBD1 matches 7 bases. The trim removed 2 bases at V and 6 bases at J, leaving 3 bases unmatched. The germline CDR1 and CDR2 sequences are ENHRY and SYGVKD. The CDR3 loop spans 13 amino acids. The CDR3 loop reads CAISEAGTAEAFF. DNA for the CDR3: TGTGCCATCAGTGAGGCCGGGACAGCTGAAGCTTTCTTT.

This CDR3 is CASSLNRRIVQDNEQFF. Here the CDR3 DNA reads TGTGCCAGCAGCCTCAACCGGCGGATAGTCCAGGACAATGAGCAGTTCTTC. The J gene is TRBJ2-1, the V gene TRBV9; D remains unclear. The V gene lost 4 bases and the J gene lost 5 bases, with 22 bases spanning the gap. Germline CDR1 SGDLS, CDR2 YYNGEE. This CDR3 has 17 residues.

This clone showed up just a few times. The CDR3 sequence is CASSSGQNNQPQHF. CDR3 DNA: TGTGCCAGCAGTTCTGGACAGAACAATCAGCCCCAGCATTTT. This chain connects TRBV6-5 to TRBJ1-5, with D possibly being TRBD1 (6 bases). This CDR3 has 14 residues. Germline V lookup: CDR1 MNHEY, CDR2 SVGAGI. Trimming cost V 4 bases and J 3 bases, with 10 bases left between them.

This clone was seen more than once but under ten times. This specimen includes other DNA sequences encoding the same CDR3. This sequence joins TRBV7-9 and TRBJ2-3; D remains unclear. This CDR3 contains 14 residues. The V end was cut by 5 bases, the J end by 1 base, with 10 bases between. Germline CDR1 SEHNR, CDR2 FQNEAQ (reference sequence). The CDR3 bases are TGTGCCAGCAGCCTTGTTGGGGGCACAGATACGCAGTATTTT. Its protein product is CASSLVGGTDTQYF.

The chain couples TRBV29-1 to TRBJ2-7, with 9 bases that match TRBD2. This CDR3 is built from 15 residues. After removal of 1 base from V and 3 bases from J, the junction contained 7 bases not matched to a gene. Per germline, CDR1 SQVTM and CDR2 ANQGSEA. The CDR3 DNA follows: TGCAGCGTTGAAGGTGAGGGACTAGCTGGCTACGAGCAGTACTTC. Encoded protein: CSVEGEGLAGYEQYF.

This clone was seen many times. This sequence joins TRBV6-1 and TRBJ1-2; D remains ambiguous. V was shortened by 6 bases and J by 0 bases, with 14 bases between the two germline ends. This CDR3 comprises 15 residues. Germline V gene sequence: CDR1 MNHNS, CDR2 SASEGT. CDR3 DNA: TGTGCCAGCAGGGACCATAAGACCGCTAACTATGGCTACACCTTC. Its translation: CASRDHKTANYGYTF.

This chain links TRBV7-2 with TRBJ2-7; TRBD2 matches 10 bases. Germline trimming cut 3 bases from V and 0 bases from J; bases unmatched to any gene: 2. This CDR3 has 15 residues. Per germline, CDR1 SGHTA and CDR2 FQGNSA. The CDR3 DNA is TGTGCCAGCAGCTTCCGACTAGCGGGCTCCTACGAGCAGTACTTC. This encodes CASSFRLAGSYEQYF.

Within the sample, this clone is medium-sized. The chain couples TRBV4-2 to TRBJ2-5, with D possibly being TRBD2 (6 bases). Germline CDR1 is LGHNA and CDR2 is YNFKEQ. The CDR3 is 14 amino acids. Trimming removed 2 bases from V and 0 bases from J, with 7 bases in between. In DNA form, the CDR3 reads TGTGCCAGCAGCCAACCGGGAGACCAAGAGACCCAGTACTTC. Translated: CASSQPGDQETQYF.

The chain is built from TRBV5-1 and TRBJ1-5, with D possibly being TRBD1 (6 bases). Germline CDR1 is SGHRS and CDR2 is YFSETQ. CDR3 length: 13 amino acids. The V end lost 0 bases, the J end lost 6 bases, and 7 bases lay between the germline ends. The CDR3 loop is CASSLGGAQPQHF. CDR3 DNA sequence: TGCGCCAGCAGCTTGGGGGGGGCTCAGCCCCAGCATTTT.

The gene calls are TRBV27 and TRBJ1-2; D is undetermined. Trimming cost V 3 bases and J 2 bases, with 7 bases left between them. Germline V gene lookup returns CDR1 MNHEY and CDR2 SMNVEV (reference sequence). There are 13 residues in the CDR3. CDR3 region: CASSFGPNYGYTF. The CDR3 DNA is TGTGCCAGCAGTTTCGGCCCCAACTATGGCTACACCTTC.

The chain recombines TRBV29-1 with TRBJ1-5, with unresolved D. CDR1 SQVTM and CDR2 ANQGSEA come from the germline V gene. V was clipped by 7 bases and J by 3 bases, with 13 bases between them. The CDR3 is 13 residues long. CDR3 protein: CSAMTGSNQPQHF. The CDR3 bases are TGCAGCGCTATGACCGGGTCCAATCAGCCCCAGCATTTT.

The CDR3 reads CASRSSYTDTQYF. CDR3 DNA sequence: TGTGCTAGTCGGAGCAGCTACACAGATACGCAGTATTTT. The chain links TRBV12-5 to TRBJ2-3; D gene unclear. The CDR3 loop spans 13 amino acids. Germline V gives CDR1 LGHNT, CDR2 FRNRAP. The ends were cut back, 8 bases at V and 2 bases at J, with 11 bases in the middle.

About this clone itself: Different DNA sequences within this sample yield the same CDR3. This sequence joins TRBV29-1 and TRBJ2-7; 10 bases are a match to TRBD2. Germline CDR1 and CDR2: SQVTM and ANQGSEA. V lost 6 bases to trimming and J lost 0 bases; unmatched junction nucleotides: 2. CDR3 length: 13 residues. The CDR3 spells CSVASGSSYEQYF. The CDR3 DNA is TGCAGCGTCGCTAGCGGGAGCTCCTACGAGCAGTACTTC.

This clone was picked up a small number of times. The chain combines TRBV29-1 with TRBJ2-5, with 7 bases matching TRBD2. Per the germline V gene, CDR1 is SQVTM and CDR2 is ANQGSEA. The CDR3 length is 15 residues. The ends lost 1 base at V and 5 bases at J; junction bases unmatched: 10. In DNA form, the CDR3 reads TGCAGCGTTGAAGGAGGCGCGGGAGTAGGCGAGACCCAGTACTTC. Its translation: CSVEGGAGVGETQYF.

A few counts support this clone. This chain connects TRBV29-1 to TRBJ1-2, with 7 bases fitting TRBD1. The CDR3 is 14 residues long. V trimming: 3 bases; J trimming: 6 bases; junction bases outside the gene matches: 10. Germline assignment: CDR1 SQVTM and CDR2 ANQGSEA. The CDR3 protein is CSVDGGGGRDGYTF. In DNA, the CDR3 is TGCAGCGTTGATGGAGGGGGCGGCAGGGATGGCTACACCTTC.

This clone was counted only a few times. The genes are TRBV6-1 and TRBJ2-3; possibly TRBD1 or TRBD2 for D (5 bases each). Trimming stripped 6 bases from V and 8 bases from J, with 21 bases between. Germline CDR1 and CDR2: MNHNS and SASEGT. The CDR3 runs 15 residues. CDR3 DNA sequence: TGTGCCAGCAGAACCCCCGGGACCCCAGAGGGTACGCAGTATTTT. Translation: CASRTPGTPEGTQYF.

The chain combines TRBV7-9 with TRBJ1-1, with TRBD1 matching over 7 bases. Germline CDR1 reads SEHNR; CDR2 reads FQNEAQ (reference sequence). The CDR3 covers 15 residues. V was clipped by 5 bases and J by 5 bases; unmatched bases: 11. The DNA of the CDR3 is TGTGCCAGCAGCCTGTCTGGGTCAGGGGGAACTGAAGCTTTCTTT. Translated, it gives CASSLSGSGGTEAFF.

This clone was counted only a few times. Here the CDR3 reads CASSKEAEGGETQYF. CDR3 in DNA: TGTGCCAGCAGCAAAGAGGCGGAGGGGGGAGAGACCCAGTACTTC. The genes are TRBV13 and TRBJ2-5; D tentatively fits TRBD1 or TRBD2 (6 bases each). V shed 5 bases and J shed 4 bases, with 17 bases lying between them. Looked up from germline, CDR1 is PRHDT and CDR2 is FYEKMQ (reference sequence). This CDR3 has 15 amino acids.

This chain uses TRBV4-1 with TRBJ2-7; TRBD1 aligns across 8 bases. V lost 1 base to trimming and J lost 5 bases; unmatched junction nucleotides: 1. Germline CDR1 and CDR2: MGHRA and YSYEKL. The CDR3 is 13 amino acids. CDR3 in amino acids: CASSQAGGNEQYF. The CDR3 coding sequence is TGCGCCAGCAGCCAAGCAGGGGGCAACGAGCAGTACTTC.

This clone came up a few times. The chain links TRBV6-6 to TRBJ1-3; no clear D gene. Trimming removed 7 bases from V and 0 bases from J, with 13 bases in between. The CDR3 has 15 residues. CDR1 MNHNY and CDR2 SVGAGI come from the germline V gene (reference sequence). The CDR3 DNA reads TGTGCCAGCACGGACCGGGAGAGCTCTGGAAACACCATATATTTT. Translation gives CASTDRESSGNTIYF.

In this sample, this clone turned up a few times. The chain combines TRBV30 with TRBJ2-7; D gene ambiguous. CDR1 and CDR2 from the germline V gene are GTSNPN and SVGIG (reference sequence). Trimming removed 3 bases at V and 3 bases at J, with 9 bases between. This CDR3 has 12 residues. CDR3: CAWSTSFYEQYF. The CDR3 nucleotides read TGTGCCTGGAGCACCTCCTTCTACGAGCAGTACTTC. The whole variable domain, filled in from reference TRBV30 and TRBJ2-7, reads SQTIHQWPATLVQPVGSPLSLECTVEGTSNPNLYWYRQAAGRGLQLLFYSVGIGQISSEVPQNLSASRPQDRQFILSSKKLLLSDSGFYLCAWSTSFYEQYFGPGTRLTVT.

The V and J genes are TRBV29-1 and TRBJ2-7; 7 bases match TRBD1. V was pared by 4 bases and J by 1 base, with 10 bases of the junction left unmatched. This CDR3 contains 15 residues. Germline CDR1 is SQVTM and CDR2 is ANQGSEA. Here the CDR3 reads CSVALPGTVSYEQYF. In DNA, the CDR3 is TGCAGCGTTGCCCTTCCCGGGACAGTATCCTACGAGCAGTACTTC.

This chain joins TRBV29-1 and TRBJ2-3; 9 bases map to TRBD2. CDR1 is SQVTM and CDR2 is ANQGSEA in the germline V gene. This CDR3 spans 14 amino acids. With 4 bases clipped from V and 2 bases from J, the junction kept 4 bases outside the gene matches. This CDR3 is CSVVREGTTDTQYF. DNA for the CDR3: TGCAGCGTTGTGCGGGAGGGTACCACAGATACGCAGTATTTT.

This clone came up a few times. V gene TRBV30 combines with J gene TRBJ2-3; TRBD2 is a possible D gene (5 bases). The CDR3 runs 12 residues. Germline V CDR1 and CDR2: GTSNPN, SVGIG (reference sequence). The germline V and J ends were trimmed by 4 bases and 4 bases, with 9 bases remaining between them. The CDR3 nucleotides read TGTGCCTGGACCGCGGGCCCAGATACGCAGTATTTT. This codes for CAWTAGPDTQYF.

The chain links TRBV4-3 to TRBJ2-7; D remains ambiguous. Germline CDR1 LGHNA, CDR2 YSLEER. This CDR3 is 13 amino acids long. V was cut by 0 bases and J by 4 bases, with 7 bases left in between. For the CDR3, the DNA is TGCGCCAGCAGCCAAGATTCCACGTACGAGCAGTACTTC. The encoded protein is CASSQDSTYEQYF.

The chain is built from TRBV6-5 and TRBJ2-1; 7 bases align to TRBD1. The CDR3 has 14 residues. Germline V gene sequence: CDR1 MNHEY, CDR2 SVGAGI. V shed 0 bases and J 8 bases; nucleotides not matched to a gene: 4. CDR3 sequence: CASSYSRQGDEQFF. Written as DNA, the CDR3 is TGTGCCAGCAGTTACTCGAGACAGGGCGATGAGCAGTTCTTC.